This T cell receptor (beta chain) was sequenced during a study of blood T cell repertoires in COVID-19 (dated by TCRdb to 2018 to 2020). For the study in its entirety: The collaborator samples originated in the United States, Italy and Spain and spanned the acute and convalescent phases of COVID-19. The material from the prospective study consisted of cDNA or gDNA derived from T cells, B-cell-depleted T cells, or PBMCs. Subjects who had been exposed to COVID-19, were actively infected with it, or had recovered from it provided the deeply sampled blood TCRbeta repertoires that made up the dataset. The repertoires were released in a freely available public database meant as a resource for research on the immune response to SARS-CoV-2. Samples came from the ongoing ImmuneRACE study (first 160 participants) plus 1,254 subjects from 6 global collaborators. Sample metadata almost always included a de-identified subject ID, COVID-19 status, age in years and sex. Where available, HLA class I and class II types were obtained from metadata supplied by the sample provider rather than from assay-based typing. General study outcomes and caveats: How much clinical and demographic metadata was included differed by source and by participant, and the metadata was provided uncurated.

About this clone itself: Its antigen is not yet known. No much larger clone exists at a distance of one base, and base qualities are not known.

Collaborating institutions collected whole blood in K2EDTA tubes following their own protocols. For TCRbeta analysis, collaborator samples were shipped as frozen whole blood, as isolated PBMCs, or as DNA extracted from either sample type. Measured from the cysteine to the phenylalanine, the CDR3 is 13 residues long. The sequence is cut down to CDR3 DNA, 39 bases in frame from base 1. The germline V gene specifies SGHTA as CDR1 and FQGTGA as CDR2. Deletion took 2 bases off V and 4 bases off J, with a span of 8 bases between the germline ends. The immunoSEQ Assay, a bias-controlled multiplex PCR, was used to amplify TCRbeta CDR3 regions from genomic DNA. As for how the authors treated the data: The number of nucleated cells in each sample was estimated from the amplification of reference gene primers within the assay. To quantify the absolute abundance of each unique TCRbeta CDR3 rearrangement, sequence reads were collapsed and filtered. For each sample, productive Simpson clonality was calculated by taking the square root of Simpson's diversity index across productive rearrangements. Not all clones reach the TCRdb copy of this immuneACCESS table, which keeps in-frame sequences only. Checked studies attribute under half of the gap to unresolved V genes and leave the rest unexplained. The V and J calls and the clone size are those of that table, but D and trimming were determined from the DNA. For this sample there are around 94,000 clones; around 82% appear just once. The ten top clones hold approximately 6.5% of the sample.

This TCR derives from a man between 60 and 75 years old with acute or convalescent COVID-19. The sequenced sample consisted of peripheral blood. The chain is made from TRBV7-3 and TRBJ1-1; the D region possibly corresponds to TRBD1 (5 bases align). The nucleotides are TGTGCCAGCAGCTTATTCGGGGGCACTGAAGCTTTCTTT. It translates to CASSLFGGTEAFF.